The 14 T cell receptor beta chains below come from one sample, sequenced in a study of blood T cell repertoires in COVID-19. Clones were read by immunoSEQ multiplex PCR, and TCRdb kept only the in-frame ones, dropping some. The data hold about 190,000 clones, with more than 60% observed a single time. Sequencing was performed on peripheral blood. Every receptor here comes from a man aged 45-60 years who had recovered from COVID-19.

The V gene is TRBV5-1, the J gene TRBJ2-5, with 10 bases identical to TRBD1. J lost 4 bases, V lost 1 base, and 4 bases had no gene match. CDR1 and CDR2 (germline): SGHRS, YFSETQ. The CDR3 spans 15 residues. In nucleotides, the CDR3 is TGCGCCAGCAGCTTGTTAGGGACAGGGGCAGAGACCCAGTACTTC. Translated: CASSLLGTGAETQYF. Complete variable domain (other parts from reference TRBV5-1 and TRBJ2-5): KAGVTQTPRYLIKTRGQQVTLSCSPISGHRSVSWYQQTPGQGLQFLFEYFSETQRNKGNFPGRFSGRQFSNSRSEMNVSTLELGDSALYLCASSLLGTGAETQYFGPGTRLLVL.

V is TRBV7-6 and J is TRBJ1-4; 7 nucleotides agree with TRBD1. The V and J ends lost 4 bases and 3 bases, in that order; junction bases with no gene match: 8. Germline values: CDR1 SGHVS, CDR2 FNYEAQ. The CDR3 contains 16 residues. DNA of the CDR3: TGTGCCAGCAGCTCCCCTCCGGGACAGTCTAATGAAAAACTGTTTTTT. Translated, it gives CASSSPPGQSNEKLFF.

There are a few counts of this clone. This rearrangement joins TRBV6-6 to TRBJ2-7, with a possible D match to TRBD1 (6 bases). Trimming took 7 bases from V and 2 from J, leaving 9 bases between them. The germline CDR1 and CDR2 sequences are MNHNY and SVGAGI (reference sequence). This CDR3 has 12 amino acids. DNA of the CDR3: TGTGCCAGCACGGGACACCCCTACGAGCAGTACTTC. This translates into CASTGHPYEQYF.

This chain links TRBV24-1 with TRBJ2-3, with 9 bases fitting TRBD2. The CDR3 runs to 16 residues. After removal of 5 bases from V and 4 bases from J, the junction contained 9 bases not matched to a gene. Germline lookup yields CDR1 KGHDR and CDR2 SFDVKD. The CDR3 DNA sequence: TGTGCCACCAGTGGTACGGCTAGCGGGATTGCAGATACGCAGTATTTT. It translates to CATSGTASGIADTQYF.

The chain recombines TRBV6-5 with TRBJ2-1; no firm D call. Germline V lookup: CDR1 MNHEY, CDR2 SVGAGI. There are 15 residues in the CDR3. V dropped 7 bases and J dropped 8 bases, with 21 bases sitting between them. CDR3 protein: CASIDVSSPRDEQFF. DNA for the CDR3: TGTGCCAGCATCGACGTCTCTTCTCCCCGGGATGAGCAGTTCTTC.

The chain has TRBV24-1 and TRBJ2-5; D may be TRBD1 (6 bases). CDR1 is KGHDR, CDR2 SFDVKD, per germline. This CDR3 spans 15 amino acids. The germline V and J ends were trimmed by 2 bases and 2 bases, with 11 bases remaining between them. This CDR3 is CATSDSPQGQETQYF. CDR3 DNA sequence: TGTGCCACCAGTGATTCTCCACAGGGTCAAGAGACCCAGTACTTC.

This chain uses TRBV11-1 with TRBJ1-1, with D hard to call. V was pared by 1 base and J by 6 bases, with 12 bases between. The CDR3 is made up of 14 amino acids. The germline V gene has CDR1 SGHAT and CDR2 FQDESV (reference sequence). The DNA for the CDR3 is TGTGCCAGCAGCTTAGATCGCGGTAGATCTGAAGCTTTCTTT. This codes for CASSLDRGRSEAFF. The full variable domain, rest sourced from reference TRBV11-1 and TRBJ1-1, is EAEVAQSPRYKITEKSQAVAFWCDPISGHATLYWYRQILGQGPELLVQFQDESVVDDSQLPKDRFSAERLKGVDSTLKIQPAELGDSAMYLCASSLDRGRSEAFFGQGTRLTVV.

The V and J genes are TRBV12-5 and TRBJ2-3; a weak D match, TRBD2 (5 bases). Germline-derived CDR1 and CDR2 are LGHNT and FRNRAP. V was shortened by 6 bases and J by 2 bases, with 15 bases between the two germline ends. This CDR3 spans 15 amino acids. CDR3 amino acids: CASGQPYGLTDTQYF. DNA of the CDR3: TGTGCTAGTGGCCAACCATACGGACTCACAGATACGCAGTATTTT. The entire variable domain, with the rest obtained from reference TRBV12-5 and TRBJ2-3, is as follows: DARVTQTPRHKVTEMGQEVTMRCQPILGHNTVFWYRQTMMQGLELLAYFRNRAPLDDSGMPKDRFSAEMPDATLATLKIQPSEPRDSAVYFCASGQPYGLTDTQYFGPGTRLTVL.

V is TRBV7-2 and J is TRBJ2-3, with 10 nucleotides matching TRBD2. V dropped 1 base and J dropped 4; count of bases not matched to a gene: 2. This CDR3 comprises 15 residues. Germline V gives CDR1 SGHTA, CDR2 FQGNSA. The CDR3: CASSLVGTSADTQYF. In DNA form, the CDR3 reads TGTGCCAGCAGCTTAGTCGGGACTAGCGCAGATACGCAGTATTTT.

This clone has only one observation. DNA for the CDR3: TGTGCCAGCAGCTTGCGGCTAGCGGGGGGGGGCACAGATACGCAGTATTTT. It translates to CASSLRLAGGGTDTQYF. The genes are TRBV5-5 and TRBJ2-3, with 12 positions matching TRBD2. Trimming at V came to 1 base and at J to 1 base, leaving 4 bases not matched to a gene. Germline CDR1 and CDR2: SGHKS and YYEKEE (reference sequence). This CDR3 is built from 17 residues.

The chain links TRBV11-2 to TRBJ1-1; D perhaps matches TRBD1 (6 bases). Germline lookup yields CDR1 SGHAT and CDR2 FQNNGV. The CDR3 consists of 16 residues. V shed 4 bases and J shed 7 bases, with 22 bases lying between them. CDR3 in DNA: TGTGCCAGCAGCTCCTTTTCGACAGGCGATCTTAATGAAGCTTTCTTT. Protein product: CASSSFSTGDLNEAFF.

V is TRBV28 and J is TRBJ2-2; 11 bases agree with TRBD1. V lost 6 bases and J lost 6; bases outside the gene matches: 3. CDR1 is MDHEN, CDR2 SYDVKM, per germline. The CDR3 covers 14 residues. This CDR3 is CASRGQGGSGELFF. CDR3 in DNA: TGTGCCAGCAGGGGACAGGGGGGTTCCGGGGAGCTGTTTTTT.

V and J are TRBV7-9 and TRBJ2-7, with 7 nucleotides matching TRBD1. This CDR3 is built from 12 residues. Germline V gene data show CDR1 as SEHNR and CDR2 as FQNEAQ (reference sequence). CDR3 nucleotides: TGTGCTGTCGAGGGGGCCCTCTACGAGCAGTACTTC. As protein: CAVEGALYEQYF. The full variable domain, rest sourced from reference TRBV7-9 and TRBJ2-7, is DTGVSQNPRHKITKRGQNVTFRCDPISEHNRLYWYRQTLGQGPEFLTYFQNEAQLEKSRLLSDRFSAERPKGSFSTLEIQRTEQGDSAMYLCAVEGALYEQYFGPGTRLTVT.

This chain links TRBV24-1 with TRBJ2-1, with 9 bases fitting TRBD2. The CDR3 has 16 amino acids. CDR1 and CDR2 from the germline V gene are KGHDR and SFDVKD. V shed 5 bases, J shed 6 bases, and the junction held 10 bases outside the gene matches. The CDR3 DNA reads as TGTGCCACCAGTGGGGCGACTAGCGGCAACCTCAATGAGCAGTTCTTC. It encodes CATSGATSGNLNEQFF.